This T cell receptor beta chain is from a study of vaccination effects on CD4 cells after COVID-19. The data were produced by immunoSEQ multiplex PCR, yet TCRdb's version contains in-frame clones alone and is incomplete. The data show approximately 87,000 clones, 60% to 80% seen once. Under the ViraFEST assay, PBMC were stimulated with viral peptide pools so that antigen-specific CD4+ T cells expanded. Sequencing was performed afterwards. Researchers isolated CD4+ T cells once 9 to 11 days of culture had elapsed. Testing of the vaccine recipients showed negative nucleocapsid antibodies and no prior SARS-CoV-2 infection. Of note for this clone: The antigen is undetermined.

The clonotype comes from a human donor who received a COVID-19 vaccine. The sample consisted of CD4+ T cells from PBMCs cultured with HCoV-229E spike peptides, taken before COVID-19 vaccination.

The CDR3 DNA reads as TGTGCCAGCAGTGACTCCGGGACAGCCAAAAACACCATATATTTT. Its translation is CASSDSGTAKNTIYF. The rearrangement uses TRBV2 and TRBJ1-3; 7 bases agree with TRBD1. Losses at the gene ends were 3 bases for V and 6 bases for J; bases not matched to a gene: 8. Looked up from germline, CDR1 is SNHLY and CDR2 is FYNNEI. CDR3 length equals 15 residues.